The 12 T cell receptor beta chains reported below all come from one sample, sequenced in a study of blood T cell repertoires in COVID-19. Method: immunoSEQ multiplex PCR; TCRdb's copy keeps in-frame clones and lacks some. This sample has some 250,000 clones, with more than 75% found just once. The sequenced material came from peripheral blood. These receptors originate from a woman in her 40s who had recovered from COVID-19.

The CDR3 bases are TGCAGTGCTAGTTTGGGCTGGTACGGGGATGAGCAGTTCTTC. Amino acids: CSASLGWYGDEQFF. The V call is TRBV20-1, the J call TRBJ2-1, with D maybe TRBD2 (5 bases). The CDR3 is 14 amino acids. With 3 bases removed from V and 8 bases from J, the gap between germline ends came to 17 bases. The germline gives CDR1 DFQATT, CDR2 SNEGSKA (reference sequence).

This CDR3 is CASSQGFGTANTGELFF. In DNA form, the CDR3 reads TGCGCCAGCAGCCAAGGGTTCGGGACAGCGAACACCGGGGAGCTGTTTTTT. The rearrangement uses TRBV4-3 and TRBJ2-2, with 7 bases fitting TRBD1. This CDR3 contains 17 residues. Looked up from germline, CDR1 is LGHNA and CDR2 is YSLEER. Germline trimming cut 1 base from V and 0 bases from J; bases unmatched to any gene: 5.

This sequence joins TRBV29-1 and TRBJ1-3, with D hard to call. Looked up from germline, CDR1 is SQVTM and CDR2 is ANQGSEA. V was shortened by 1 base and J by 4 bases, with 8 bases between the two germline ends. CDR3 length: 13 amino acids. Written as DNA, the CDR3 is TGCAGCGTTGAAGTGGCCCAGGGAAACACCATATATTTT. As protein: CSVEVAQGNTIYF. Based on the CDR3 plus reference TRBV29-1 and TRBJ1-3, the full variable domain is SAVISQKPSRDICQRGTSLTIQCQVDSQVTMMFWYRQQPGQSLTLIATANQGSEATYESGFVIDKFPISRPNLTFSTLTVSNMSPEDSSIYLCSVEVAQGNTIYFGEGSWLTVV.

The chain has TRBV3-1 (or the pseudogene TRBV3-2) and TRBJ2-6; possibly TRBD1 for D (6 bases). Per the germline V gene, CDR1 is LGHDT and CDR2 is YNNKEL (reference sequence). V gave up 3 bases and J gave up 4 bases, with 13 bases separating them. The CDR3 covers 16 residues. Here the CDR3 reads CASSQATGRGANVLTF. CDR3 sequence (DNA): TGTGCCAGCAGCCAGGCGACAGGCCGGGGGGCCAACGTCCTGACTTTC.

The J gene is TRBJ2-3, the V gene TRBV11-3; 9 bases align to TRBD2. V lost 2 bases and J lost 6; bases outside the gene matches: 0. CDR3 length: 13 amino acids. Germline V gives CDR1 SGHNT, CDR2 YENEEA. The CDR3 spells CASSLTSGDTQYF. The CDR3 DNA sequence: TGTGCCAGCAGCTTAACTAGCGGGGATACGCAGTATTTT. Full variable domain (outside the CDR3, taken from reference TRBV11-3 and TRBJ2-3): EAGVVQSPRYKIIEKKQPVAFWCNPISGHNTLYWYLQNLGQGPELLIRYENEEAVDDSQLPKDRFSAERLKGVDSTLKIQPAELGDSAVYLCASSLTSGDTQYFGPGTRLTVL.

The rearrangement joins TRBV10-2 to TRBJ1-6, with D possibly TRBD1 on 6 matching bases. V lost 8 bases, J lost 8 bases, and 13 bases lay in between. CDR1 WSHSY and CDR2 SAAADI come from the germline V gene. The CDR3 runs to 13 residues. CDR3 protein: CASLRGGDSPLHF. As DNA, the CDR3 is TGCGCCAGCCTGAGGGGGGGGGATTCACCCCTCCACTTT.

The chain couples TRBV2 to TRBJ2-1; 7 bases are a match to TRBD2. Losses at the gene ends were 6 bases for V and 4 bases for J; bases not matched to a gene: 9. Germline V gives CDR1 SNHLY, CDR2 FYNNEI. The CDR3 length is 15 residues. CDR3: CASSGPGGGYNEQFF. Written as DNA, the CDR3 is TGTGCCAGCAGCGGACCGGGAGGCGGGTACAATGAGCAGTTCTTC.

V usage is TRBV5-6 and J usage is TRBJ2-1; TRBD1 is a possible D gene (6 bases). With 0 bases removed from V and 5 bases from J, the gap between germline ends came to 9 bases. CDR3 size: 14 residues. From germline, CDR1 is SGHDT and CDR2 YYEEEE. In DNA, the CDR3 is TGTGCCAGCAGCTTGGGGCCAGGGGACAATGAGCAGTTCTTC. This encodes CASSLGPGDNEQFF.

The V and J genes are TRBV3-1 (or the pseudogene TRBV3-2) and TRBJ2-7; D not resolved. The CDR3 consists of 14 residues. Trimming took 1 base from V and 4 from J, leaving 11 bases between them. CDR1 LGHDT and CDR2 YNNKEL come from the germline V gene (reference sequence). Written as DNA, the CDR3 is TGTGCCAGCAGCCAAGTACCCGCAGGATACGAGCAGTACGTC. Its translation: CASSQVPAGYEQYV.

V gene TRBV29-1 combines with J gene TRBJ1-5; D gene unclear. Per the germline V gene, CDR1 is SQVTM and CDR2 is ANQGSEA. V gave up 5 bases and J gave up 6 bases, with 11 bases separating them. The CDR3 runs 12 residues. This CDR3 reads CSVLREGQPQHF. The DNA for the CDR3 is TGCAGCGTTCTCCGGGAAGGTCAGCCCCAGCATTTT.

CDR3 sequence reads: CASSLVGRGNTEAFF. The CDR3 nucleotides are TGTGCCAGCAGCTTAGTTGGCAGGGGGAACACTGAAGCTTTCTTT. The chain has TRBV11-1 and TRBJ1-1, with D possibly being TRBD1 (6 bases). Per germline, CDR1 SGHAT and CDR2 FQDESV (reference sequence). V lost 1 base and J lost 1, with 10 bases in between. The CDR3 runs to 15 residues.

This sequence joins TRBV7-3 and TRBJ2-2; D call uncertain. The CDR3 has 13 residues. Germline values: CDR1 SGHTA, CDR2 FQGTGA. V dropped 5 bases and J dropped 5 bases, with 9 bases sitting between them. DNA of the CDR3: TGTGCCAGCAGCCCGATGAGTACCGGGGAGCTGTTTTTT. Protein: CASSPMSTGELFF.